The 16 T cell receptor beta chains below come from one sample, sequenced in a study of blood T cell repertoires in COVID-19. Here immunoSEQ multiplex PCR was the method, and the copy in TCRdb shows in-frame clones only, minus some. The table has about 76,000 clones, 80% to 90% seen once. The sample was peripheral blood. The receptors derive from a woman in her sixties with acute or convalescent COVID-19.

This clone was seen a single time. The J gene is TRBJ1-5, the V gene TRBV5-8; no reliable D call. Trimming pared 0 bases from V and 7 bases from J, leaving 5 bases between. The CDR3 covers 12 residues. Germline CDR1 and CDR2: SGHTS and YDEGEE. CDR3 loop: CASSLGEQPQHF. The DNA for the CDR3 is TGTGCCAGCAGCTTGGGGGAGCAGCCCCAGCATTTT.

This clone was observed a handful of times. This same CDR3 is encoded by further DNA sequences in the sample. The gene calls are TRBV9 and TRBJ2-3, with 10 nucleotides matching TRBD1. The CDR3 sequence is 15 residues long. The V gene end was trimmed by 2 bases and the J gene end by 1 base; junction bases not matched to a gene: 1. CDR1 and CDR2 from the germline V gene are SGDLS and YYNGEE. The CDR3 region is CASSVGTGGTDTQYF. The DNA for the CDR3 is TGTGCCAGCAGCGTCGGGACAGGGGGCACAGATACGCAGTATTTT.

The chain's CDR3 is CASRSGGTGAYEQYF. CDR3 bases: TGTGCCAGCCGATCAGGAGGGACAGGGGCCTACGAGCAGTACTTC. The chain is built from TRBV10-3 and TRBJ2-7, with 10 positions matching TRBD1. The trim removed 10 bases at V and 2 bases at J, leaving 11 bases unmatched. CDR1 and CDR2 from the germline V gene are ENHRY and SYGVKD. The CDR3 runs 15 residues.

The chain recombines TRBV19 with TRBJ2-1; 8 nucleotides align to TRBD1. Germline CDR1 is LNHDA and CDR2 is SQIVND (reference sequence). CDR3 length: 18 amino acids. The J segment lost 1 base and the V segment lost 5 bases, leaving 13 bases of the junction unmatched. CDR3 protein: CASSPGQATSWSYNEQFF. CDR3 nucleotide sequence: TGTGCCAGTAGTCCGGGACAGGCCACCTCCTGGTCCTACAATGAGCAGTTCTTC.

V gene TRBV9 combines with J gene TRBJ1-1, with D perhaps matching TRBD1 (5 bases). V gave up 4 bases and J gave up 5 bases, with 18 bases separating them. There are 15 residues in the CDR3. Germline values: CDR1 SGDLS, CDR2 YYNGEE. The CDR3 DNA reads as TGTGCCAGCAGCCCCCGGTTAGGGGAAGTAACTGAAGCTTTCTTT. Its translation is CASSPRLGEVTEAFF. The variable domain in full, with the rest retrieved from reference TRBV9 and TRBJ1-1, is DSGVTQTPKHLITATGQRVTLRCSPRSGDLSVYWYQQSLDQGLQFLIQYYNGEERAKGNILERFSAQQFPDLHSELNLSSLELGDSALYFCASSPRLGEVTEAFFGQGTRLTVV.

This chain links TRBV24-1 with TRBJ2-2, with 7 bases matching TRBD2. This CDR3 region has 14 residues. CDR1 is KGHDR, CDR2 SFDVKD, per germline. Losses at the gene ends were 9 bases for V and 4 bases for J; bases not matched to a gene: 7. The CDR3 spells CATSLGGTTGELFF. DNA of the CDR3: TGTGCCACCTCCTTGGGGGGGACCACCGGGGAGCTGTTTTTT.

This rearrangement joins TRBV11-2 to TRBJ2-7, with D uncertain. The CDR3 has 13 amino acids. The germline V gene encodes CDR1 SGHAT and CDR2 FQNNGV. V lost 1 base to trimming and J lost 6 bases, with 10 bases between them. The DNA of the CDR3 is TGTGCCAGCAGCTTAGTAGCTAATCTCGAGCAGTACTTC. Its protein is CASSLVANLEQYF.

The V and J genes are TRBV19 and TRBJ1-1; D possibly corresponds to TRBD1 (6 bases). CDR1 LNHDA and CDR2 SQIVND come from the germline V gene (reference sequence). The CDR3 is made up of 14 amino acids. V was clipped by 7 bases and J by 1 base, with 13 bases between them. This chain's CDR3 is CASNLGAGNTEAFF. The CDR3 DNA reads TGTGCCAGTAATCTGGGGGCTGGGAACACTGAAGCTTTCTTT.

This clone is a singleton in its sample. The V gene is TRBV11-2, the J gene TRBJ1-2; 7 positions agree with TRBD1. Trimming at V came to 3 bases and at J to 7 bases, leaving 5 bases not matched to a gene. This CDR3 comprises 13 residues. Germline lookup yields CDR1 SGHAT and CDR2 FQNNGV. CDR3: CASSLDRSSGYTF. The CDR3 bases are TGTGCCAGCAGCTTGGACAGGTCCAGTGGCTACACCTTC. Variable domain in full (rest from reference TRBV11-2 and TRBJ1-2): EAGVAQSPRYKIIEKRQSVAFWCNPISGHATLYWYQQILGQGPKLLIQFQNNGVVDDSQLPKDRFSAERLKGVDSTLKIQPAKLEDSAVYLCASSLDRSSGYTFGSGTRLTVV.

This sequence joins TRBV3-1 (or the pseudogene TRBV3-2) and TRBJ1-6; no firm D call. Germline V gives CDR1 LGHDT, CDR2 YNNKEL (reference sequence). The V end lost 1 base, the J end lost 7 bases, and 11 bases lay between the germline ends. The CDR3 loop spans 15 amino acids. This CDR3 is CASSQGTPGNSPLHF. CDR3 in DNA: TGTGCCAGCAGCCAAGGGACTCCGGGGAATTCACCCCTCCACTTT.

This clone was recorded once. This sequence joins TRBV28 and TRBJ1-1; D perhaps matches TRBD1 (5 bases). From germline, CDR1 is MDHEN and CDR2 SYDVKM. V gave up 10 bases and J gave up 2 bases, with 17 bases separating them. This CDR3 is 14 amino acids long. CDR3 in DNA: TGTGCCACCTCCACAGGAACCATAAACACTGAAGCTTTCTTT. This sequence encodes CATSTGTINTEAFF.

This clone was detected once. The chain carries TRBV30 and TRBJ1-1; 8 nucleotides agree with TRBD1. With 5 bases clipped from V and 10 bases from J, the junction kept 9 bases outside the gene matches. Germline lookup yields CDR1 GTSNPN and CDR2 SVGIG (reference sequence). The CDR3 length is 12 residues. In DNA form, the CDR3 reads TGTGCCTGGGCACCCGGACAGGGTTTAGCTTTCTTT. The encoded protein is CAWAPGQGLAFF.

V usage is TRBV2 and J usage is TRBJ2-1, with 12 bases that match TRBD2. The germline CDR1 and CDR2 sequences are SNHLY and FYNNEI. CDR3 length equals 16 residues. The J segment lost 2 bases and the V segment lost 7 bases, leaving 6 bases of the junction unmatched. The CDR3 bases are TGTGCCAGCAAAAAACTAGCGGGGGGCACCTACAATGAGCAGTTCTTC. Translating it yields CASKKLAGGTYNEQFF.

The chain recombines TRBV7-2 with TRBJ1-1; unclear D gene. Germline V gene lookup returns CDR1 SGHTA and CDR2 FQGNSA. Between the trimmed V and J ends, which lost 2 bases and 1 base, there was a span of 5 bases. CDR3 length: 13 amino acids. The CDR3 loop is CASSLNRNTEAFF. In DNA form, the CDR3 reads TGTGCCAGCAGCTTAAACAGGAACACTGAAGCTTTCTTT.

This chain connects TRBV11-2 to TRBJ2-7, with 12 bases aligning to TRBD1. After removal of 3 bases from V and 6 bases from J, the junction contained 9 bases not matched to a gene. In germline, CDR1 is SGHAT, CDR2 FQNNGV. CDR3 length: 16 amino acids. CDR3 sequence: CASSFRDRGLNGEQYF. DNA of the CDR3: TGTGCCAGCAGCTTCCGGGACAGGGGGCTTAATGGCGAGCAGTACTTC.

The rearrangement uses TRBV7-2 and TRBJ1-1, with TRBD1 as a possible D gene (6 bases). The CDR3 runs to 15 residues. The V end lost 2 bases, the J end lost 1 base, and 11 bases lay between the germline ends. The germline V gene encodes CDR1 SGHTA and CDR2 FQGNSA. The CDR3 region is CASSLRAGENTEAFF. DNA for the CDR3: TGTGCCAGCAGCTTACGCGCAGGGGAGAACACTGAAGCTTTCTTT.